Shown below are 4 T cell receptor beta chains from a single sample sequenced in a study of molecular identifiers for immune sequencing clone quantification. A single record per CDR3 protein comes from TCRdb applying MiXCR to the PCR reads. The sample lists 85,000 to 100,000 distinct CDR3 sequences, approximately 22% occurring once. The source material was naive CD8+ T cells from blood, with Jurkat cell RNA spiked in. Stated subset: FACS-sorted CD8+CD4-CCR7+CD45RA+ naive T cells. These receptors all come from a human donor in good health. Some libraries in this study had Jurkat cell RNA spiked in.

About this clonotype: A much larger clone differs by one base, so this may be a read error. The chain employs TRBV4-3 and TRBJ2-7; 8 nucleotides line up with TRBD2. V dropped 4 bases and J dropped 3; count of bases not matched to a gene: 8. CDR3 length: 15 residues. Germline V CDR1 and CDR2: LGHNA, YSLEER. CDR3 sequence: CASSPGRGGNYEQYF. DNA of the CDR3: TGCGCCAGCAGCCCTGGACGGGGGGGGAACTACGAGCAGTACTTC.

This clonotype was seen many times. The rearrangement uses TRBV27 and TRBJ1-1, with D possibly matching TRBD1 (5 bases). V was cut by 2 bases and J by 6 bases, with 13 bases left in between. This CDR3 region has 14 residues. Germline loops: CDR1 MNHEY, CDR2 SMNVEV (reference sequence). The CDR3 bases are TGTGCCAGCAGTTTAATTCCCCGGGGCCCTGAAGCTTTCTTT. It is translated as CASSLIPRGPEAFF.

This clonotype was observed at least ten times. This chain uses TRBV2 with TRBJ2-2; a possible D gene is TRBD1 (6 bases). The CDR3 loop spans 15 amino acids. V was clipped by 6 bases and J by 1 base, with 12 bases between them. Per germline, CDR1 SNHLY and CDR2 FYNNEI. CDR3 nucleotides: TGTGCCAGCAGGGAGGACAGCCTGAACACCGGGGAGCTGTTTTTT. It translates to CASREDSLNTGELFF. The whole variable domain, remainder taken from reference TRBV2 and TRBJ2-2, is EPEVTQTPSHQVTQMGQEVILRCVPISNHLYFYWYRQILGQKVEFLVSFYNNEISEKSEIFDDQFSVERPDGSNFTLKIRSTKLEDSAMYFCASREDSLNTGELFFGEGSRLTVL.

As to this clonotype: An end of the junction does not agree with germline; a read error may underlie this. This sequence joins TRBV6-5 and TRBJ1-1; D is uncertain. CDR1 MNHEY and CDR2 SVGAGI come from the germline V gene. CDR3 length equals 12 residues. CDR3 in DNA: TGTGTCAGCAGTTTAGCAGGCACTGAAGCTTTCTTT. This gives the protein CVSSLAGTEAFF.